Described below is a single T cell receptor (beta chain) sequence and its context. The target of this receptor is not known. Nothing much larger sits one base from this clone, and base qualities are not available. Library construction relied on the immunoSEQ multiplex PCR assay. For the multiplex PCR, a mixture combining 60 forward primers for TCR Vbeta segments and 13 reverse primers for TCR Jbeta segments was used. The CDR3 region of rearranged TCR beta genes was amplified from genomic DNA with a multiplex PCR assay. The amplified TCR beta libraries were sequenced on the Illumina HiSeq System as 87-base-pair reads. The original methods were these. A later analysis tallied tens of millions of unique TCR beta chains across the 666 repertoires, and some 12 million of those chains were shared by two or more donors. To remove PCR and sequencing errors, raw reads were error-corrected and collapsed into unique sequences using a nearest-neighbor algorithm that merged closely related sequences. Alignment of CDR3 sequences to IMGT reference sequences was used to assign V, D and J gene segments. Each retained sequence needed at least a six-nucleotide match to both a V gene segment and a J gene segment. A rearrangement was called productive if the CDR3 had no stop codons and remained in frame with V and J, and every other rearrangement was called non-productive. CDR3 was defined by IMGT convention, running from the second conserved V-encoded cysteine to the conserved J-encoded phenylalanine. The earlier analysis of some 540 of the donors excluded any sequence lacking an unambiguous match to a single V gene segment. An earlier analysis of almost 600 of the donors classified V segments as functional when productive rearrangements were above 56.7% and as segregating when the standard deviation between donors was above 5%. A statistical classification framework was built for diagnosing cytomegalovirus status from the catalog of TCR beta chain sequences. V and J gene assignment, in a later analysis, came from comparing TCR nucleotide sequences with IMGT/GENE-DB human TR gene sequences. A later analysis assigned CDR3 sequences and most-parsimonious VDJ recombination scenarios with the TCRdist pipeline. In a later analysis, every TCR beta chain was defined by the combination of its CDR3 amino acid sequence and its V-gene family, and reads without a unique V-gene family were dropped. In a later analysis, 450 to 600 highly shared, low-generation-probability nucleotide sequences were removed to address suspected cross-contamination and a sequencing artifact. In a later analysis, a clonal expansion index for each public chain was calculated from normalized within-repertoire ranks of inferred template counts. In a later analysis, generation probabilities were computed with a VDJ recombination model fitted to out-of-frame rearrangements, and the resulting probabilities were checked against IGoR. In a later analysis, hypergeometric tests were used to score TCR-TCR, TCR-HLA and TCR-CMV co-occurrence, with a repertoire-size bias correction applied to TCR pairs. In a later analysis, false discovery rates were estimated by permuting HLA or CMV assignments 20 times. In a later analysis, co-occurring TCRs were grouped using DBSCAN, and TCRdist sequence similarity was added for clustering within HLA-allele-positive subsets. Repertoires with fewer than 30,000 or more than 120,000 public chains, plus five repertoires with anomalous nucleotide sharing, were excluded from co-occurrence clustering. TCRdb re-hosts the immuneACCESS table, in-frame sequences only. Its copies lack some clones; in the studies checked, an unresolved V gene accounts for under half of them, and the cause for the rest is not known. Clone size and V and J calls were adopted from that table, with D and trimming inferred from the DNA. For this sample the table gives over 150,000 clones, of which roughly 84% were detected only once. The ten largest clones capture 0.38% of the sample.

The CDR3 contains 16 residues, cysteine and phenylalanine counted. This entry keeps only the CDR3 DNA: 48 bases, framed from base 1. The germline V gene sets CDR1 to SQVTM and CDR2 to ANQGSEA. Cut back by 5 bases and 4 bases, the V and J ends lie 24 bases apart. The cohort was made up of 650 to 700 healthy bone marrow donors. At the time of sampling, all cohort members were nominally healthy, though unrecorded immune exposures were likely present. The donor tested CMV seronegative and was one of the 352 seronegative cohort members. A peripheral blood sample was provided by each donor, and peripheral blood mononuclear cells were used for TCR beta sequencing. Genomic DNA was extracted from the blood cell samples with the Qiagen DNeasy Blood Extraction Kit. This entry belongs to a study of cytomegalovirus exposure and HLA in healthy donors (dated by TCRdb to 2015 to 2018). Some background on the complete study: In an earlier analysis of approximately 500 of the donors, less than 350 Gb of sequence data and 117 million unique TCR beta sequences from 150 million to 200 million T cells were reported. An early release covering 550 to 700 HLA-typed donors comprised approximately 300 gigabases of sequencing data and 85 million to 100 million unique TCR sequences. The genetic ancestry cluster associated with self-reported Caucasian donors included 65% to 90% of the 300 to 400 genotyped donors. The study was designed to test whether signatures of past pathogen exposure could be identified by cataloging public T cell receptors. The study profiled the T cell repertoires of under 850 subjects by immunosequencing and related them to cytomegalovirus serostatus. Besides the first cohort of 666 subjects, a separate validation cohort made up of 120 different subjects was used. High-throughput TCR immunosequencing, statistical association of individual TCRs with disease status, and machine learning were combined to predict cytomegalovirus infection status. To study patterns of TCR occurrence, a later analysis re-analyzed previously published TCR beta repertoires from 700 or so donors and added high-resolution HLA genotyping. Rather than drawing on any new phenotypic data, the later analysis identified candidate immune exposures from TCR beta sequences and the way those sequences occurred across donors. An earlier analysis of 450 to 750 of the donors used high-throughput TCR beta sequencing to judge whether each TCR beta V gene segment behaved as functional or pseudogenic. Donor age, sex, ethnicity and CMV serostatus were compiled together with the repertoire data. In a later genetic analysis, genome-wide SNP genotypes for about 55% of the roughly 700 donors were used, and that subset was treated as a discovery cohort. All discovery cohort repertoires had been generated using a single sequencing platform. Class I and class II HLA loci were covered by the typing at four-digit resolution. The number of donors typed differed by locus, with about 629-630 for A, B, C, DRB1 and DQB1, 522 for DQA1, approximately 570 for DPA1, and approximately 470 for DPB1. A few DR-DQ haplotypes were handled as single units for association and clustering because linkage in the cohort was strong. On average, around 240,000 unique TCR beta nucleotide sequences were sequenced per donor among 398 genotyped donors of the cohort, with roughly 20% of those sequences being non-productive. Study-level results and caveats: Because some donors lacked HLA typing at each locus, the association tests relied only on the typed subset. In an earlier analysis of roughly 500 of the donors, most TCR beta V segments appeared in productive rearrangements about 87% or about 30% of the time, broadly matching IMGT annotations. An association between a missense DCLRE1C variant and V-gene and J-gene trimming of TCR beta chains was found in a later genetic analysis and replicated in an independent cohort. According to a later genetic analysis, donors in an Asian-associated ancestry cluster had fewer N-insertions in productive TCRs than the roughly 660-donor mean. The sequencing pipeline was judged likely to have produced a cluster of highly shared sequence variants as a technical artifact. Specific HLA alleles were associated with 16,951 TCR beta sequences at a false discovery rate of 0.05 in a later analysis. Because the 87-base-pair reads could not distinguish some IMGT-functional V segments, including TRBV6-2 and TRBV6-3, those segments were excluded. When HLA alleles, especially DR and DQ, strongly co-occurred, TCR associations were difficult to assign to individual alleles. A later analysis found that TCR association rates varied across HLA loci, with DRB1 alleles showing the most associated TCRs and HLA-C alleles the fewest. This cohort had only TCR beta chains sequenced, and the lack of alpha or paired-chain data limited which features could be detected. The classifier was reported to diagnose cytomegalovirus status with high specificity and sensitivity in both the original and validation cohorts. Immune exposure information for the cohort was limited to CMV serostatus. According to a later analysis, parvovirus B19, influenza, CMV and Epstein-Barr virus appeared linked to several top co-occurrence clusters. The authors suggested that the approach could potentially be extended to other disease states and immunological phenotypes. In a later analysis, HLA-associated TCR beta chains were found to be more clonally expanded and to have lower generation probabilities than equally common non-associated chains. While some public TCRs were present in many individuals, most TCR sequences turned up only very rarely across donors. The presence/absence analyses assumed that sequencing depth was roughly uniform across donors, and that assumption may not be true. Because counts were too low, about 18 rarely observed V segments, including chromosome 9 orphons, were excluded from the earlier analysis of several hundred of the donors. The study gave a list of about 160 TCR beta chains associated with cytomegalovirus. A few of the identified cytomegalovirus-associated TCR beta chains were confirmed in vitro to be specific for cytomegalovirus antigens. A later analysis found that most CMV-associated TCR beta chains appeared HLA-restricted, with HLA associations seemingly driven largely by CMV exposure. Linkage disequilibrium might explain the correlated functional status among segregating V segments, but an unknown experimental factor could not be ruled out. A further reported finding was that TCR beta sequences accurately predicted the HLA-A and HLA-B alleles for most subjects in the first cohort.

The sequence was collected from a boy between 2 and 10 years old in good health and CMV-seronegative. The sequenced sample was PBMCs. The chain employs TRBV29-1 and TRBJ2-7; a tentative D match to TRBD2 spans 5 bases. The nucleotide sequence reads as follows: TGCAGCGTTCAGAAGGGTGGTGGGAGCCCCTCGTACGAGCAGTACTTC. It translates as CSVQKGGGSPSYEQYF.